This TCR beta chain was identified in a study of shared clonotypes between healthy human individuals. Study-level results: Measured sharing among donors was expected to vary with sequencing depth.

In this sample, this clone turned up once. Its matching antigen is unknown. Other DNA variants within this sample encode the same CDR3. The assay was run at deep level. An even split of each subset's genomic DNA across several immunoSEQ plates was performed. The table came from immunoSEQ multiplex PCR; TCRdb's copy has only in-frame clones and leaves some out. This repertoire shows 2,500,000 or so clones, around 90% found once; its top ten account for under 0.15%. Sample: naive CD4+ T cells sorted from blood. Subset specified: CD45RA+ positively selected. The TCR comes from a man younger than 35 in good health.

The CDR3 DNA reads as TGTGCCATCAGTGCAGGGAATCCCTACGAGCAGTACTTC. It codes for CAISAGNPYEQYF. The chain uses TRBV10-3 and TRBJ2-7; a weak D match, TRBD1 (5 bases). Germline CDR1 and CDR2: ENHRY and SYGVKD. V was trimmed by 4 bases and J by 2 bases, leaving 9 bases between them. This CDR3 contains 13 residues.